This TCR beta chain is drawn from a study of post-analysis software for immune sequencing data. Notes on the study in general: TRBV5-6, TRBV5-1 and TRBV20-1 were among roughly five TRBV segments more frequent in patients than controls. Among multiple sclerosis patients, normalized Chao1 diversity was significantly below that of controls.

Worth noting for this clonotype: Antigen: not known.

Trimming cost V 8 bases and J 5 bases; bases outside gene matches: 11. The V gene's germline CDR1 is MGHDK and CDR2 SYGVNS. This CDR3 contains 15 residues. Included in the TCR beta cDNA libraries were unique molecular identifiers. T cells numbering about 0.85 to 11 million yielded cDNA molecules that totaled about 500,000. TCRdb used MiXCR to reprocess the PCR reads, holding one entry per CDR3 protein. The sample carries 450,000 to 650,000 distinct CDR3 sequences, around 44% recorded once. The sample taken for sequencing was blood. J is TRBJ1-4 and V is TRBV25-1; 7 nucleotides match TRBD1. The receptor was derived from a girl aged 10-17 years with multiple sclerosis. CDR3 coding DNA: TGTGCCAGCTCTACCCCTACGGGACAGAATGAAAAACTGTTTTTT. Amino acids: CASSTPTGQNEKLFF.